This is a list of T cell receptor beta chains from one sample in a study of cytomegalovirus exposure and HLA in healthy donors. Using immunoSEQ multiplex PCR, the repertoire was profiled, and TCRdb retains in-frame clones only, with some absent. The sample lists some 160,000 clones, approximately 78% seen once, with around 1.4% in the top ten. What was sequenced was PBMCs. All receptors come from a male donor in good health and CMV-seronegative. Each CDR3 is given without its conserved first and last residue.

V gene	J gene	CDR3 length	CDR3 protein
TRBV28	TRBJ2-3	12	ASSLGGTPDTQY
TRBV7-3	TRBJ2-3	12	ASSQPGGADTQY
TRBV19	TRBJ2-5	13	ASSGLAGGFETQY
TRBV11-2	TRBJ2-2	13	ASSLVPGITGELF
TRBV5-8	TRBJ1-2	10	ASRPDTDGYT
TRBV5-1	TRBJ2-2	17	ASSLISAGFRANTGELF
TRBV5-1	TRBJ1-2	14	ASSPGDRASDGGYT
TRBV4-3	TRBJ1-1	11	ASSRTGTTEAF
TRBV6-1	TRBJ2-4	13	ASSNPRGPKNIQY
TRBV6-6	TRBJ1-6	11	ASLWQGHSPLH
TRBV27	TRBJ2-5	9	ARQYQETQY
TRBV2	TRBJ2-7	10	ASSNSPYEQY
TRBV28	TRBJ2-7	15	ASSFPKLAGASYEQY
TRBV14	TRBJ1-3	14	ASSPRVAAGGNTIY
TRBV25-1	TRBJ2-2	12	ASTPPGGTGELF
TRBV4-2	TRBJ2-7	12	ASSQDGSSYEQY
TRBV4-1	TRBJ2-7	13	ASSQEGQLPYEQY
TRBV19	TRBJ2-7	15	ASSTHPGQRGNYEQY
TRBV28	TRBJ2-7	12	ASSLTGSSYEQY
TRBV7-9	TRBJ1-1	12	ASSSQGLNTEAF
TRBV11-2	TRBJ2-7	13	ASSPTHTGVYEQY
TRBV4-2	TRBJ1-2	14	ASSQGAVRENYGYT
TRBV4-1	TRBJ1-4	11	ASSRWRKEKLF
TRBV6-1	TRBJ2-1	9	ASRTNNEQF
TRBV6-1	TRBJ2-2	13	ASSPNRGYTGELF
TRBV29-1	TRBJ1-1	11	SVMGGGNTEAF
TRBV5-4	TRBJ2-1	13	ASSSALSSYNEQF
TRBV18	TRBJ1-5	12	ASSEDRVRQPQH
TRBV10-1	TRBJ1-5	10	ASSERGTAQH
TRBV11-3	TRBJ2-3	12	ASSPTGSGDTQY
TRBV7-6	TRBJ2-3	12	ASSTGQDTDTQY
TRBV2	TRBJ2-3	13	ASSDRDREADTQY
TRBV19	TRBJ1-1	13	ASSRAVEGHTEAF
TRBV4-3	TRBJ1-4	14	ASSQAVSATNEKLF
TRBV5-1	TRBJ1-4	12	ASSLVQGNEKLF
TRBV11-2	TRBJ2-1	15	ASSLGLAGTSVNEQF
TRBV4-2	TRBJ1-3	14	ASSRDLTDSGNTIY
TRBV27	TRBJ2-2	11	ASRTGLTGELF
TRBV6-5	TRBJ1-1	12	ASSPQVEGTEAF